The T cell receptor beta chain described here comes from a study of blood T cell repertoires in COVID-19. Study as a whole: Whether acute or convalescent, the COVID-19 samples came from the United States, Italy and Spain. Sample material is recorded as cDNA or gDNA derived from T cells, B-cell-depleted T cells, or PBMCs.

Germline CDR1 reads SGDLS; CDR2 reads YYNGEE. This CDR3 has 17 residues. Trimming at V came to 4 bases and at J to 1 base, leaving 5 bases not matched to a gene. Sequencing used immunoSEQ multiplex PCR; TCRdb keeps in-frame clones, though not all of them. The repertoire holds 130,000 or so clones, with roughly 80% as singletons. This clonotype was sampled from a man aged 45-65 years with acute or convalescent COVID-19. This rearrangement joins TRBV9 to TRBJ2-6, with 10 bases identical to TRBD1. The sequencing input was peripheral blood. The CDR3 coding sequence is TGTGCCAGCAGCACCGGACAGGGGGGTTCTGGGGCCAACGTCCTGACTTTC. Translation: CASSTGQGGSGANVLTF.